The 11 T cell receptor beta chains presented below share a single source sample, sequenced in a study of cytomegalovirus exposure and HLA in healthy donors (dated by TCRdb to about 2017). Library preparation used the immunoSEQ multiplex PCR assay. For the multiplex PCR, a mixture combining 60 forward primers for TCR Vbeta segments and 13 reverse primers for TCR Jbeta segments was used. TCRdb mirrors the immuneACCESS table, restricted to in-frame sequences. Some clones are absent from its copies; in checked studies, under half trace to an unresolved V gene, and the reason for the others is unknown. This sample's table carries just over 20,000 clones. Roughly a fifth of the sample is taken by the ten largest. Input material: PBMCs. The origin of the receptors is a man aged 55-75 years in good health and CMV-seropositive.

The CDR3 nucleotides read TGTGCCAGCAGCGCCCAGATGGGGGGGGAGACCCAGTACTTC. It translates to CASSAQMGGETQYF. The chain is built from TRBV9 and TRBJ2-5; TRBD2 matches at 7 bases. CDR1 SGDLS and CDR2 YYNGEE come from the germline V gene. This CDR3 contains 14 residues. J was trimmed by 5 bases and V by 3 bases; bases with no gene match: 7. The complete variable domain, with remaining parts taken from reference TRBV9 and TRBJ2-5, reads DSGVTQTPKHLITATGQRVTLRCSPRSGDLSVYWYQQSLDQGLQFLIQYYNGEERAKGNILERFSAQQFPDLHSELNLSSLELGDSALYFCASSAQMGGETQYFGPGTRLLVL.

This chain's CDR3 is CASSLLGQGNTEAFF. In nucleotides, the CDR3 is TGTGCCAGCAGCTTGTTGGGACAGGGGAACACTGAAGCTTTCTTT. The rearrangement joins TRBV13 to TRBJ1-1; TRBD1 agrees at 9 bases. The germline V gene encodes CDR1 PRHDT and CDR2 FYEKMQ (reference sequence). V trimming: 3 bases; J trimming: 1 base; junction bases outside the gene matches: 3. The CDR3 runs to 15 residues.

The rearrangement links TRBV7-9 to TRBJ2-2, with 8 bases identical to TRBD1. There are 17 residues in the CDR3. Germline V lookup: CDR1 SEHNR, CDR2 FQNEAQ (reference sequence). Germline trimming cut 5 bases from V and 2 bases from J; bases unmatched to any gene: 10. The CDR3, as DNA: TGTGCCAGCAGCCTCCGGGCCGGGACAGGAAACACCGGGGAGCTGTTTTTT. Translation: CASSLRAGTGNTGELFF.

The chain carries TRBV5-4 and TRBJ1-2, with TRBD1 as a possible D gene (5 bases). Trimming removed 0 bases from V and 4 bases from J, with 16 bases in between. There are 16 residues in the CDR3. Germline CDR1 SGHNT, CDR2 YYREEE (reference sequence). The CDR3 loop is CASSLVGREGGYGYTF. DNA for the CDR3: TGTGCCAGCAGCTTGGTGGGCAGGGAGGGTGGCTATGGCTACACCTTC.

The chain links TRBV29-1 to TRBJ1-1, with no clear D. The CDR3 loop spans 12 amino acids. Between the trimmed V and J ends, which lost 8 bases and 3 bases, there was a span of 13 bases. Germline values: CDR1 SQVTM, CDR2 ANQGSEA. The CDR3 nucleotides read TGCAGCACTAGGTCGCAGTACACTGAAGCTTTCTTT. Its translation is CSTRSQYTEAFF.

V usage is TRBV5-4 and J usage is TRBJ2-6; TRBD1 is a possible D gene (6 bases). V was pared by 6 bases and J by 2 bases, with 12 bases between. In germline, CDR1 is SGHNT, CDR2 YYREEE (reference sequence). The CDR3 has 15 amino acids. CDR3 amino acids: CASTPQGTGANVLTF. CDR3 in DNA: TGTGCCAGCACCCCACAGGGAACTGGGGCCAACGTCCTGACTTTC.

The chain links TRBV6-6 to TRBJ2-7; D remains ambiguous. The CDR3 totals 12 residues. CDR1 and CDR2 from the germline V gene are MNHNY and SVGAGI (reference sequence). Between the trimmed V and J ends, which lost 2 bases and 3 bases, there was a span of 5 bases. CDR3 residues: CASSYVYYEQYF. Written as DNA, the CDR3 is TGTGCCAGCAGTTACGTATACTACGAGCAGTACTTC.

The genes are TRBV18 and TRBJ2-2, with TRBD2 matching 9 bases. Germline assignment: CDR1 KGHSH and CDR2 LQKENI. There are 13 residues in the CDR3. J lost 7 bases, V lost 5 bases, and 2 bases had no gene match. In DNA, the CDR3 is TGTGCCAGCTCAGGACTAGCGAGCGGGGAGCTGTTTTTT. Amino acid sequence: CASSGLASGELFF.

The chain has TRBV6-5 and TRBJ2-1; 7 bases map to TRBD2. Germline trimming cut 2 bases from V and 3 bases from J; bases unmatched to any gene: 7. CDR1 MNHEY and CDR2 SVGAGI come from the germline V gene. This CDR3 is built from 16 residues. The CDR3 reads CASSYTSGGSYNEQFF. The CDR3 region has the DNA TGTGCCAGCAGTTACACTTCTGGCGGGAGCTACAATGAGCAGTTCTTC.

The V gene is TRBV7-6, the J gene TRBJ2-5; 10 nucleotides line up with TRBD1. The V and J ends lost 1 base and 5 bases, in that order; junction bases with no gene match: 4. The CDR3 runs to 15 residues. Germline V gene lookup returns CDR1 SGHVS and CDR2 FNYEAQ. This chain's CDR3 is CASSLVGGQGETQYF. The CDR3 bases are TGTGCCAGCAGCTTAGTGGGGGGACAGGGGGAGACCCAGTACTTC. The complete variable domain, with remaining parts taken from reference TRBV7-6 and TRBJ2-5, reads GAGVSQSPRYKVTKRGQDVALRCDPISGHVSLYWYRQALGQGPEFLTYFNYEAQQDKSGLPNDRFSAERPEGSISTLTIQRTEQRDSAMYRCASSLVGGQGETQYFGPGTRLLVL.

The chain employs TRBV4-1 and TRBJ1-1; 7 bases align to TRBD1. The CDR3 runs 14 residues. Germline V lookup: CDR1 MGHRA, CDR2 YSYEKL. V was clipped by 3 bases and J by 3 bases; unmatched bases: 4. This CDR3 reads CASSQGTGDTEAFF. DNA of the CDR3: TGCGCCAGCAGCCAGGGTACAGGGGACACTGAAGCTTTCTTT.